Each of the 24 T cell receptor beta chains below was sequenced from the same sample in a study of early T cells in non-severe SARS-CoV-2 infection. One entry per CDR3 protein, called by TCRdb with MiXCR from the 5' RACE reads. The repertoire holds tens of thousands of distinct CDR3 sequences, with about 10% as singletons. Input material: whole blood. All receptors derive from an adult who was a healthcare worker with PCR-confirmed SARS-CoV-2 infection or an uninfected control (not recorded which).

This clonotype has only a few counts. The CDR3 coding sequence is TGTGCCAGCAGTGCACGACTAGCGGGAGTGGAGACCCAGTACTTC. Its translation: CASSARLAGVETQYF. V is TRBV27 and J is TRBJ2-5, with TRBD2 identical over 12 bases. The V gene's germline CDR1 is MNHEY and CDR2 SMNVEV (reference sequence). V was clipped by 5 bases and J by 5 bases; unmatched bases: 6. The CDR3 has 15 residues.

At least ten counts were recorded for this clonotype. This chain links TRBV20-1 with TRBJ1-2, with D possibly matching TRBD1 (6 bases). CDR1 is DFQATT, CDR2 SNEGSKA, per germline (reference sequence). The CDR3 is 12 residues long. V shed 5 bases and J shed 5 bases, with 12 bases lying between them. For the CDR3, the DNA is TGCAGTGCTGTCCAGACAGGATATGGCTACACCTTC. This translates into CSAVQTGYGYTF.

The V gene is TRBV12-3 or TRBV12-4, the J gene TRBJ2-2, with a possible D match to TRBD1 (6 bases). The CDR3 is made up of 14 amino acids. V dropped 6 bases and J dropped 6 bases, with 14 bases sitting between them. The CDR3, as DNA: TGTGCCAGCAGCCGCTCAGGGGTGGCCGGGGAGCTGTTTTTT. Amino acids: CASSRSGVAGELFF.

This clonotype was seen ten or more times. The chain is built from TRBV28 and TRBJ2-5, with D tentatively TRBD1 or TRBD2 (5 bases each). The CDR3 spans 15 residues. The V end lost 5 bases, the J end lost 4 bases, and 17 bases lay between the germline ends. The V gene's germline CDR1 is MDHEN and CDR2 SYDVKM. CDR3 DNA sequence: TGTGCCAGCAGTCAATCCTCCGGGGCTACAGAGACCCAGTACTTC. This translates into CASSQSSGATETQYF.

The sample holds a few counts of this clonotype. The chain employs TRBV6-2 or TRBV6-3 and TRBJ1-1, with TRBD1 as a possible D gene (5 bases). CDR3 length equals 16 residues. CDR1 is MNHEY and CDR2 is SVGEGT in the germline V gene. V lost 0 bases and J lost 1, with 12 bases in between. The CDR3 coding sequence is TGTGCCAGCAGTTACTCTCGACAGTGGGGGAACACTGAAGCTTTCTTT. Protein sequence: CASSYSRQWGNTEAFF.

Remarks on this clonotype: The CDR3 end shows no conserved phenylalanine or tryptophan, and so a read error is likely. The genes are TRBV4-1 and TRBJ2-4; D possibly corresponds to TRBD2 (5 bases). Germline V gene sequence: CDR1 MGHRA, CDR2 YSYEKL. The V end lost 0 bases, the J end lost 0 bases, and 15 bases lay between the germline ends. The CDR3 has 18 residues. CDR3 region: CASSQDPGKFLAKNIQYS. CDR3 coding DNA: TGCGCCAGCAGCCAAGATCCGGGAAAGTTCCTAGCCAAAAACATTCAGTACTCC.

This clonotype was detected only a few times. The chain joins TRBV5-1 to TRBJ1-1, with 12 bases that match TRBD1. Germline loops: CDR1 SGHRS, CDR2 YFSETQ. V lost 4 bases, J lost 4 bases, and 8 bases stayed unmatched. The CDR3 length is 16 residues. The CDR3 sequence: CASSPGTGGAGTEAFF. CDR3 coding DNA: TGCGCCAGCAGCCCGGGGACAGGGGGCGCGGGCACTGAAGCTTTCTTT. Using reference TRBV5-1 and TRBJ1-1 for the parts outside the CDR3, the full variable domain is KAGVTQTPRYLIKTRGQQVTLSCSPISGHRSVSWYQQTPGQGLQFLFEYFSETQRNKGNFPGRFSGRQFSNSRSEMNVSTLELGDSALYLCASSPGTGGAGTEAFFGQGTRLTVV.

In this sample, this clonotype turned up many times. The chain combines TRBV7-9 with TRBJ2-1, with 12 bases aligning to TRBD2. From germline, CDR1 is SEHNR and CDR2 FQNEAQ (reference sequence). The CDR3 covers 15 residues. J lost 8 bases, V lost 5 bases, and 7 bases had no gene match. CDR3 protein: CASSPTSGSLDEQFF. CDR3 in DNA: TGTGCCAGCAGCCCGACTAGCGGGAGTTTGGATGAGCAGTTCTTC. Full variable domain (rest looked up from reference TRBV7-9 and TRBJ2-1): DTGVSQNPRHKITKRGQNVTFRCDPISEHNRLYWYRQTLGQGPEFLTYFQNEAQLEKSRLLSDRFSAERPKGSFSTLEIQRTEQGDSAMYLCASSPTSGSLDEQFFGPGTRLTVL.

This clonotype was detected a few times. The chain combines TRBV14 with TRBJ2-1; D unclear. CDR3 size: 15 residues. Germline CDR1 and CDR2: SGHDN and FVKESK. V lost 0 bases and J lost 7, with 13 bases in between. The CDR3 is CASSQDTGLVNEQFF. The CDR3 region has the DNA TGTGCCAGCAGCCAAGATACCGGGTTAGTTAATGAGCAGTTCTTC.

This clonotype showed up just a few times. This rearrangement joins TRBV4-3 to TRBJ2-5, with D perhaps assigned TRBD1 or TRBD2 (5 bases each). Germline V lookup: CDR1 LGHNA, CDR2 YSLEER. This CDR3 spans 14 amino acids. V lost 3 bases to trimming and J lost 0 bases, with 8 bases between them. The CDR3 nucleotides are TGCGCCAGCAGCCAGGGGGTTTACCAAGAGACCCAGTACTTC. Translating it yields CASSQGVYQETQYF.

There are many counts of this clonotype. The chain carries TRBV18 and TRBJ2-3; TRBD1 aligns across 9 bases. CDR3 size: 15 residues. J lost 4 bases, V lost 4 bases, and 6 bases had no gene match. Germline-derived CDR1 and CDR2 are KGHSH and LQKENI. The CDR3 loop reads CASSRAGQGPDTQYF. The CDR3 nucleotides are TGTGCCAGCTCACGGGCGGGACAGGGCCCAGATACGCAGTATTTT.

This clonotype was seen at least ten times. The V and J genes are TRBV18 and TRBJ1-2; weak D call: TRBD1 (6 bases). CDR3 length: 17 amino acids. Germline V gives CDR1 KGHSH, CDR2 LQKENI. Trimming took 2 bases from V and 4 from J, leaving 20 bases between them. CDR3 bases: TGTGCCAGCTCACCAACGGCGGGGGCAAGTATCGGCTATGGCTACACCTTC. Its translation: CASSPTAGASIGYGYTF.

The chain couples TRBV24-1 to TRBJ2-7; D possibly uses TRBD1 or TRBD2 (5 bases each). Germline V gene data show CDR1 as KGHDR and CDR2 as SFDVKD. The length of the CDR3 is 14 residues. The V end was cut by 4 bases, the J end by 0 bases, with 9 bases between. For the CDR3, the DNA is TGTGCCACCAGTGAACCCGGGACCTCCTACGAGCAGTACTTC. It translates to CATSEPGTSYEQYF.

Relative to its sample, this clonotype is medium-sized (0.01 to 0.1%). V usage is TRBV7-9 and J usage is TRBJ2-1; possibly TRBD2 for D (7 bases). The germline V and J ends were trimmed by 4 bases and 8 bases, with 21 bases remaining between them. This CDR3 is 16 amino acids long. CDR1 is SEHNR, CDR2 FQNEAQ, per germline (reference sequence). The CDR3 is CASSSEGGFKRDEQFF. The CDR3 region has the DNA TGTGCCAGCAGCTCAGAGGGGGGGTTTAAGAGGGATGAGCAGTTCTTC.

In this sample, this clonotype turned up many times. The chain joins TRBV19 to TRBJ2-7; D possibly uses TRBD1 or TRBD2 (5 bases each). Germline lookup yields CDR1 LNHDA and CDR2 SQIVND (reference sequence). Trimming stripped 5 bases from V and 3 bases from J, with 14 bases between. The CDR3 has 14 amino acids. The CDR3 nucleotides are TGTGCCAGTAGTGCGACGGGACGGCTCTACGAGCAGTACTTC. This sequence encodes CASSATGRLYEQYF. Full variable domain (remainder filled in from reference TRBV19 and TRBJ2-7): DGGITQSPKYLFRKEGQNVTLSCEQNLNHDAMYWYRQDPGQGLRLIYYSQIVNDFQKGDIAEGYSVSREKKESFPLTVTSAQKNPTAFYLCASSATGRLYEQYFGPGTRLTVT.

In this sample, this clonotype turned up many times. V and J are TRBV30 and TRBJ2-1, with D unclear. This CDR3 is 14 amino acids long. V was shortened by 4 bases and J by 5 bases, with 15 bases between the two germline ends. Germline V lookup: CDR1 GTSNPN, CDR2 SVGIG (reference sequence). CDR3 nucleotides: TGTGCCTGGATCAACACCAATACCCACAATGAGCAGTTCTTC. It specifies CAWINTNTHNEQFF.

The rearrangement links TRBV29-1 to TRBJ2-1; D unclear. Per the germline V gene, CDR1 is SQVTM and CDR2 is ANQGSEA. Deletions cut 4 bases from V and 8 bases from J, with 9 bases between. The length of the CDR3 is 11 residues. CDR3 sequence reads: CSVAPVDEQFF. CDR3 nucleotide sequence: TGCAGCGTTGCCCCAGTCGATGAGCAGTTCTTC.

At least ten counts were recorded for this clonotype. The chain has TRBV6-2 or TRBV6-3 and TRBJ1-1, with D tentatively TRBD1 (5 bases). V lost 2 bases, J lost 4 bases, and 17 bases lay in between. The CDR3 extends over 16 amino acids. CDR1 is MNHEY, CDR2 SVGEGT, per germline. The CDR3 coding sequence is TGTGCCAGCAGTTACGCGATAGGAGGGGCGAGCACTGAAGCTTTCTTT. Encoded protein: CASSYAIGGASTEAFF.

This clonotype was counted between two and nine times. The gene calls are TRBV7-3 and TRBJ2-2, with D tentatively TRBD1 (7 bases). Between the trimmed V and J ends, which lost 5 bases and 6 bases, there was a span of 25 bases. The germline gives CDR1 SGHTA, CDR2 FQGTGA. CDR3 length: 18 amino acids. For the CDR3, the DNA is TGTGCCAGCAGCCCCAGCAGGGGGGCGATACGAGGCGCCGGGGAGCTGTTTTTT. Amino acids: CASSPSRGAIRGAGELFF. The variable domain in full, completed from reference TRBV7-3 and TRBJ2-2, reads GAGVSQTPSNKVTEKGKYVELRCDPISGHTALYWYRQSLGQGPEFLIYFQGTGAADDSGLPNDRFFAVRPEGSVSTLKIQRTERGDSAVYLCASSPSRGAIRGAGELFFGEGSRLTVL.

The chain employs TRBV10-3 and TRBJ2-7; perhaps TRBD2 as D (6 bases). Trimming took off 0 bases at V and 4 bases at J, with 7 bases between the two ends. CDR1 and CDR2 from the germline V gene are ENHRY and SYGVKD. This CDR3 is built from 13 residues. For the CDR3, the DNA is TGTGCCATCAGTGAGTCGGGGACTTACGAGCAGTACTTC. Amino acids: CAISESGTYEQYF.

The chain recombines TRBV7-2 with TRBJ1-5; TRBD1 agrees at 7 bases. V shed 5 bases, J shed 6 bases, and the junction held 7 bases outside the gene matches. This CDR3 region has 14 residues. CDR1 is SGHTA, CDR2 FQGNSA, per germline. CDR3 DNA: TGTGCCAGCAGCCGGGACAGCTCGCCTCAGCCCCAGCATTTT. Translation: CASSRDSSPQPQHF.

Ten or more counts support this clonotype. The J gene is TRBJ2-1, the V gene TRBV12-3 or TRBV12-4; 12 bases match TRBD2. CDR3 length: 18 residues. With 3 bases clipped from V and 0 bases from J, the junction kept 6 bases outside the gene matches. CDR3 sequence (DNA): TGTGCCAGCAGTTTTTTAACTAGCGGGAGGTTCTCCTACAATGAGCAGTTCTTC. This sequence encodes CASSFLTSGRFSYNEQFF.

This clonotype was counted once. The chain uses TRBV6-4 and TRBJ2-3, with 9 nucleotides matching TRBD1. The trim removed 6 bases at V and 4 bases at J, leaving 5 bases unmatched. In germline, CDR1 is MRHNA, CDR2 SNTAGT. This CDR3 region has 14 residues. The CDR3 coding sequence is TGTGCCAGCAGCGCCGGGACAGGGTCAGATACGCAGTATTTT. Translated, it gives CASSAGTGSDTQYF.

The chain has TRBV11-2 and TRBJ2-3, with D maybe TRBD1 (6 bases). Trimming took 4 bases from V and 0 from J, leaving 11 bases between them. The CDR3 runs to 15 residues. Germline V gene sequence: CDR1 SGHAT, CDR2 FQNNGV. The CDR3 spells CASSSDRTSTDTQYF. As DNA, the CDR3 is TGTGCCAGCAGCTCCGACAGGACAAGCACAGATACGCAGTATTTT.